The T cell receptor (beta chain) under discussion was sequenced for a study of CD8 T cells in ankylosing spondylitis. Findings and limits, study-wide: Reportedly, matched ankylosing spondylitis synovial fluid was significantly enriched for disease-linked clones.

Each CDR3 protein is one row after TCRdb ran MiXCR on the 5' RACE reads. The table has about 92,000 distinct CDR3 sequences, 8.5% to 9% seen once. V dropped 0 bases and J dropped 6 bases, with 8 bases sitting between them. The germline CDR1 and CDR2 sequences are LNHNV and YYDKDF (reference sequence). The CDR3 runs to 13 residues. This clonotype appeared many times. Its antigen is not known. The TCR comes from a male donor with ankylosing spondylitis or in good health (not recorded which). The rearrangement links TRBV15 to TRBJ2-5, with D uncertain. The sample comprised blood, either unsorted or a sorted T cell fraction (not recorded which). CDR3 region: CATSRDGLKTQYF. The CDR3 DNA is TGTGCCACCAGCAGAGACGGCTTGAAGACCCAGTACTTC. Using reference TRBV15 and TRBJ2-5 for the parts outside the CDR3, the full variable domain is DAMVIQNPRYQVTQFGKPVTLSCSQTLNHNVMYWYQQKSSQAPKLLFHYYDKDFNNEADTPDNFQSRRPNTSFCFLDIRSPGLGDTAMYLCATSRDGLKTQYFGPGTRLLVL.